The clone carrying this T cell receptor (beta chain) has just a few counts. Its matching antigen is unknown. The record originates from a study of cytomegalovirus exposure and HLA in healthy donors. Study as a whole: HLA-typed donors were the source of some 85 million unique TCRs, which an early data release held. Study conclusions and caveats: Reported results showed that the classifier diagnosed cytomegalovirus status with high specificity and sensitivity. Later on, a genetic analysis was performed. It linked a missense variant in DCLRE1C with V- and J-gene trimming of TCR beta. TCR beta sequences reportedly predicted the HLA-A and HLA-B alleles of most subjects accurately.

The CDR3 is made up of 18 amino acids. V lost 3 bases and J lost 0; bases outside the gene matches: 4. Germline V CDR1 and CDR2: SGHDT, YYEEEE. The PCR had 60 Vbeta and 13 Jbeta primers. The protocol was immunoSEQ multiplex PCR, while the TCRdb copy is restricted to in-frame clones and leaves out a portion. Here the sample spans some 120,000 clones, roughly four fifths being singletons. The chain carries TRBV5-6 and TRBJ2-2, with TRBD2 matching 14 bases. The sample consisted of PBMCs. This sequence originates from a man younger than 40 in good health and CMV-seropositive. The CDR3 region has the DNA TGTGCCAGCAGCTGGGGACTAGCGGGGGCAGCGAACACCGGGGAGCTGTTTTTT. This gives the protein CASSWGLAGAANTGELFF.